These 17 T cell receptor beta chains were sequenced from one sample in a study of blood T cell repertoires in COVID-19 (dated by TCRdb to between 2020 and 2021). The library was built by means of the immunoSEQ multiplex PCR assay. The table comes from immuneACCESS by way of TCRdb, which keeps in-frame sequences with V and J called. Part of the clones is missing from these tables; in studies checked, under half for an unresolved V gene and the rest for unknown reasons. The sample table contains about 500,000 clones; only one count was recorded for approximately 90% of them. The ten largest clonotypes hold around 0.7% of the sample. Input material: PBMCs or T cells enriched from blood (not recorded which). These receptors were obtained from a woman younger than 30 who had recovered from COVID-19.

The V call is TRBV3-1 (or the pseudogene TRBV3-2), the J call TRBJ1-3; D unclear. Trimming cost V 0 bases and J 7 bases, with 4 bases left between them. There are 12 residues in the CDR3. Germline CDR1 is LGHDT and CDR2 is YNNKEL (reference sequence). The DNA for the CDR3 is TGTGCCAGCAGCCAAGATCGGAACACCATATATTTT. The encoded protein is CASSQDRNTIYF.

This chain links TRBV9 with TRBJ2-3, with 7 bases matching TRBD2. The V and J ends lost 3 bases and 8 bases, in that order; junction bases with no gene match: 3. The CDR3 length is 12 residues. The V gene's germline CDR1 is SGDLS and CDR2 YYNGEE. The CDR3 sequence: CASSDWGGTQYF. The CDR3 coding sequence is TGTGCCAGCAGCGATTGGGGGGGTACGCAGTATTTT.

The rearrangement joins TRBV21-1 to TRBJ2-1; TRBD2 is taken as the D call from the table, unchecked against the DNA. TRBV21-1 is flagged as a pseudogene. The CDR3 is made up of 18 amino acids. CDR3 amino acids: CASSKVGLAGSSYNEQFF. The CDR3 DNA reads as TGTGCCAGCAGCAAAGTAGGCTTGGCCGGGAGCTCCTACAATGAGCAGTTCTTC.

The V call is TRBV19, the J call TRBJ1-5; TRBD1 is a possible D gene (6 bases). Germline V gene data show CDR1 as LNHDA and CDR2 as SQIVND (reference sequence). The CDR3 extends over 16 amino acids. The V end lost 5 bases, the J end lost 5 bases, and 19 bases lay between the germline ends. Here the CDR3 reads CASSPDLGGTHQPQHF. CDR3 DNA: TGTGCCAGTAGTCCCGACCTGGGAGGGACACATCAGCCCCAGCATTTT.

V gene TRBV18 combines with J gene TRBJ2-7, with D maybe TRBD2 (6 bases). Between the trimmed V and J ends, which lost 0 bases and 0 bases, there was a span of 9 bases. The CDR3 is 15 amino acids. CDR1 and CDR2 from the germline V gene are KGHSH and LQKENI. The CDR3 loop is CASSPPKAGSYEQYF. Written as DNA, the CDR3 is TGTGCCAGCTCACCACCGAAAGCGGGCTCCTACGAGCAGTACTTC.

The rearrangement joins TRBV25-1 to TRBJ1-2; 8 bases line up with TRBD1. V gave up 6 bases and J gave up 3 bases; unmatched junction bases: 9. Germline CDR1 and CDR2: MGHDK and SYGVNS. The CDR3 covers 15 residues. CDR3 sequence (DNA): TGTGCCAGCAGCCTGACAGGGGAGTCCCACTATGGCTACACCTTC. Amino acids: CASSLTGESHYGYTF.

This chain connects TRBV19 to TRBJ1-5; no definite D call. The CDR3 extends over 13 amino acids. Germline-derived CDR1 and CDR2 are LNHDA and SQIVND (reference sequence). The V end lost 0 bases, the J end lost 9 bases, and 9 bases lay between the germline ends. Written as DNA, the CDR3 is TGTGCCAGTAGTATAGAGGCGGGGTGGCCCCAGCATTTT. Translating it yields CASSIEAGWPQHF.

The chain uses TRBV6-6 and TRBJ2-2; 9 positions match TRBD2. J lost 4 bases, V lost 5 bases, and 5 bases had no gene match. CDR3 length: 15 residues. Germline CDR1 MNHNY, CDR2 SVGAGI (reference sequence). As DNA, the CDR3 is TGTGCCAGCAGTCCTGGAGCGGGGGGCACCGGGGAGCTGTTTTTT. The encoded protein is CASSPGAGGTGELFF.

The genes are TRBV5-1 and TRBJ1-1, with D unclear. The germline V and J ends were trimmed by 3 bases and 7 bases, with 22 bases remaining between them. From germline, CDR1 is SGHRS and CDR2 YFSETQ. This CDR3 contains 16 residues. The CDR3 loop is CASSWKVSGSGNEAFF. CDR3 in DNA: TGCGCCAGCAGCTGGAAGGTTTCGGGATCTGGGAATGAAGCTTTCTTT.

The chain combines TRBV7-9 with TRBJ1-1; D unresolved. CDR1 is SEHNR and CDR2 is FQNEAQ in the germline V gene (reference sequence). The CDR3 extends over 11 amino acids. The germline V and J ends were trimmed by 8 bases and 7 bases, with 11 bases remaining between them. This CDR3 reads CASRLLNEAFF. The CDR3 region has the DNA TGTGCCAGCCGTCTACTAAATGAAGCTTTCTTT. The full variable domain, in which reference TRBV7-9 and TRBJ1-1 provide the parts outside the CDR3, is DTGVSQNPRHKITKRGQNVTFRCDPISEHNRLYWYRQTLGQGPEFLTYFQNEAQLEKSRLLSDRFSAERPKGSFSTLEIQRTEQGDSAMYLCASRLLNEAFFGQGTRLTVV.

The chain couples TRBV10-3 to TRBJ2-1, with 7 bases identical to TRBD2. The V gene's germline CDR1 is ENHRY and CDR2 SYGVKD. This CDR3 contains 16 residues. J lost 7 bases, V lost 1 base, and 10 bases had no gene match. The CDR3 loop is CAISEYREVSINEQFF. CDR3 sequence (DNA): TGTGCCATCAGTGAGTATCGGGAGGTCAGTATTAATGAGCAGTTCTTC.

The CDR3 region has the DNA TGTGCCAGCGCAGGGGGGAGAGGTGAGCAGTTCTTC. Translating it yields CASAGGRGEQFF. J is TRBJ2-1 and V is TRBV2, with D possibly matching TRBD1 (7 bases). The CDR3 is 12 residues long. Trimming removed 8 bases from V and 9 bases from J, with 14 bases in between. The germline V gene has CDR1 SNHLY and CDR2 FYNNEI. Together with reference TRBV2 and TRBJ2-1, the CDR3 gives the full variable domain: EPEVTQTPSHQVTQMGQEVILRCVPISNHLYFYWYRQILGQKVEFLVSFYNNEISEKSEIFDDQFSVERPDGSNFTLKIRSTKLEDSAMYFCASAGGRGEQFFGPGTRLTVL.

This chain joins TRBV11-2 and TRBJ2-5, with 7 bases lining up with TRBD2. Germline loops: CDR1 SGHAT, CDR2 FQNNGV. V was clipped by 3 bases and J by 2 bases; unmatched bases: 6. CDR3 size: 15 residues. CDR3 residues: CASSFGGGFQETQYF. CDR3 DNA: TGTGCCAGCAGCTTTGGGGGGGGGTTTCAAGAGACCCAGTACTTC.

The genes are TRBV4-1 and TRBJ2-7; D perhaps matches TRBD2 (6 bases). The V and J ends lost 0 bases and 4 bases respectively, with 7 bases between them. CDR1 is MGHRA and CDR2 is YSYEKL in the germline V gene. The CDR3 spans 13 residues. The CDR3 spells CASSQEGRYEQYF. The DNA for the CDR3 is TGCGCCAGCAGCCAAGAAGGGAGGTACGAGCAGTACTTC.

This sequence joins TRBV5-5 and TRBJ2-7; 12 positions match TRBD2. CDR1 and CDR2 from the germline V gene are SGHKS and YYEKEE (reference sequence). The CDR3 sequence is 15 residues long. The J segment lost 2 bases and the V segment lost 4 bases, leaving 4 bases of the junction unmatched. CDR3: CASSRTSGDPYEQYF. The CDR3 DNA reads as TGTGCCAGCAGCCGGACTAGCGGGGACCCCTACGAGCAGTACTTC.

The chain combines TRBV7-2 with TRBJ1-4; the D is unclear. CDR1 SGHTA and CDR2 FQGNSA come from the germline V gene. CDR3 length equals 14 residues. V lost 1 base, J lost 8 bases, and 11 bases lay in between. DNA of the CDR3: TGTGCCAGCAGCTTAGAGTGGGGAGGGGAAAAACTGTTTTTT. It translates to CASSLEWGGEKLFF.

The chain couples TRBV2 to TRBJ1-1, with D maybe TRBD1 (5 bases). Germline assignment: CDR1 SNHLY and CDR2 FYNNEI. V lost 3 bases and J 1 base, leaving 12 bases between the germline ends. The CDR3 totals 15 residues. In DNA, the CDR3 is TGTGCCAGCAGTGATATGTTGGGGCGGAACACTGAAGCTTTCTTT. Protein: CASSDMLGRNTEAFF. Filled out from reference TRBV2 and TRBJ1-1, the complete variable domain reads EPEVTQTPSHQVTQMGQEVILRCVPISNHLYFYWYRQILGQKVEFLVSFYNNEISEKSEIFDDQFSVERPDGSNFTLKIRSTKLEDSAMYFCASSDMLGRNTEAFFGQGTRLTVV.